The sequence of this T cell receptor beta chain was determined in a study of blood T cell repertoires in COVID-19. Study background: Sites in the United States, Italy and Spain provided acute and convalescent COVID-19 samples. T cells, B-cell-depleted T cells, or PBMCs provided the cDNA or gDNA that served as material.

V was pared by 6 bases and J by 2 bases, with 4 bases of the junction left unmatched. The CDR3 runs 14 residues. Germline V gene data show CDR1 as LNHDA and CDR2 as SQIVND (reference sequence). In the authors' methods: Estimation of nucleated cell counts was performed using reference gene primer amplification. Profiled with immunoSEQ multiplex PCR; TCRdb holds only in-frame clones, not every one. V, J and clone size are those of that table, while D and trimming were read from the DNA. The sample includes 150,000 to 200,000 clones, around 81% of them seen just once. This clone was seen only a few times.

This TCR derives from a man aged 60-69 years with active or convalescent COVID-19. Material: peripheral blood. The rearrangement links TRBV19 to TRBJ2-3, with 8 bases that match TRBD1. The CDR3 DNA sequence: TGTGCCAGTAGAAAGGACAGGGACACAGATACGCAGTATTTT. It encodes CASRKDRDTDTQYF. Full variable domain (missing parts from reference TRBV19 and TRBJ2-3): DGGITQSPKYLFRKEGQNVTLSCEQNLNHDAMYWYRQDPGQGLRLIYYSQIVNDFQKGDIAEGYSVSREKKESFPLTVTSAQKNPTAFYLCASRKDRDTDTQYFGPGTRLTVL.